Presented here are 9 T cell receptor beta chains from one specimen sequenced in a study of T cell changes during pregnancy in multiple sclerosis. The table came from immunoSEQ multiplex PCR; TCRdb's copy has only in-frame clones and leaves some out. Among under 80,000 clones listed, just under 95% were seen once. The starting material was peripheral blood, obtained after pregnancy. These receptors were obtained from a female donor in good health, enrolled as a control in a pregnancy study.

The rearrangement joins TRBV9 to TRBJ1-5; D not resolved. The CDR3 sequence is 12 residues long. Trimming cost V 3 bases and J 5 bases, with 6 bases left between them. Germline V gene data show CDR1 as SGDLS and CDR2 as YYNGEE. The CDR3 sequence is CASSDNDQPQHF. The CDR3 DNA reads as TGTGCCAGCAGCGACAACGATCAGCCCCAGCATTTT.

CDR3 DNA: TGCGCCAGCAGCTTCCGGACAACGAACACCGGGGAGCTGTTTTTT. Its translation: CASSFRTTNTGELFF. V is TRBV5-1 and J is TRBJ2-2; D might be TRBD1 (5 bases). The CDR3 contains 15 residues. CDR1 and CDR2 (germline): SGHRS, YFSETQ. Deletions cut 2 bases from V and 0 bases from J, with 8 bases between. The full variable domain, completed using reference TRBV5-1 and TRBJ2-2, is KAGVTQTPRYLIKTRGQQVTLSCSPISGHRSVSWYQQTPGQGLQFLFEYFSETQRNKGNFPGRFSGRQFSNSRSEMNVSTLELGDSALYLCASSFRTTNTGELFFGEGSRLTVL.

The chain is built from TRBV28 and TRBJ1-4; D perhaps matches TRBD1 (6 bases). The CDR3 contains 14 residues. V was trimmed by 5 bases and J by 5 bases, leaving 12 bases between them. CDR1 is MDHEN, CDR2 SYDVKM, per germline. This chain's CDR3 is CASSNRVDNEKLFF. CDR3 coding DNA: TGTGCCAGCAGTAACAGGGTAGACAATGAAAAACTGTTTTTT.

The chain employs TRBV19 and TRBJ1-2; D is unclear. CDR3 length: 12 residues. CDR1 is LNHDA and CDR2 is SQIVND in the germline V gene (reference sequence). Trimming cost V 8 bases and J 8 bases, with 15 bases left between them. CDR3 coding DNA: TGTGCCAGTCCAGTGATCGGGGTCGGCTACACCTTC. Translated: CASPVIGVGYTF. Full variable domain (rest looked up from reference TRBV19 and TRBJ1-2): DGGITQSPKYLFRKEGQNVTLSCEQNLNHDAMYWYRQDPGQGLRLIYYSQIVNDFQKGDIAEGYSVSREKKESFPLTVTSAQKNPTAFYLCASPVIGVGYTFGSGTRLTVV.

V is TRBV11-2 and J is TRBJ2-5; a possible D gene is TRBD2 (5 bases). Deletions cut 0 bases from V and 9 bases from J, with 11 bases between. The CDR3 totals 13 residues. In germline, CDR1 is SGHAT, CDR2 FQNNGV. The CDR3 region is CASSLETPGAQYF. DNA for the CDR3: TGTGCCAGCAGCTTAGAAACACCCGGGGCCCAGTACTTC.

This chain connects TRBV4-1 to TRBJ1-5; 8 nucleotides line up with TRBD1. Germline loops: CDR1 MGHRA, CDR2 YSYEKL. V lost 5 bases, J lost 7 bases, and 16 bases stayed unmatched. The CDR3 is made up of 17 amino acids. CDR3 protein: CASSNVPGQGARQPQHF. DNA for the CDR3: TGCGCCAGCAGCAATGTTCCGGGGCAGGGGGCACGGCAGCCCCAGCATTTT.

This chain uses TRBV5-1 with TRBJ2-7, with D maybe TRBD2 (6 bases). This CDR3 is 17 amino acids long. Trimming took off 4 bases at V and 0 bases at J, with 20 bases between the two ends. The germline gives CDR1 SGHRS, CDR2 YFSETQ. CDR3 loop: CASSRIPGLQSSYEQYF. In DNA, the CDR3 is TGCGCCAGCAGCCGCATACCGGGACTCCAGAGCTCCTACGAGCAGTACTTC. The whole variable domain, remainder taken from reference TRBV5-1 and TRBJ2-7, is KAGVTQTPRYLIKTRGQQVTLSCSPISGHRSVSWYQQTPGQGLQFLFEYFSETQRNKGNFPGRFSGRQFSNSRSEMNVSTLELGDSALYLCASSRIPGLQSSYEQYFGPGTRLTVT.

The V call is TRBV29-1, the J call TRBJ2-5; 9 positions match TRBD2. This CDR3 is 14 amino acids long. V trimming: 6 bases; J trimming: 3 bases; junction bases outside the gene matches: 8. Germline CDR1 SQVTM, CDR2 ANQGSEA. Written as DNA, the CDR3 is TGCAGCGTCCATGGACTAGCGAGAGAAGAGACCCAGTACTTC. Residues: CSVHGLAREETQYF.

This rearrangement joins TRBV10-3 to TRBJ2-1, with 9 bases aligning to TRBD2. With V trimmed by 1 base and J by 8 bases, 9 bases remained unmatched. The CDR3 has 16 amino acids. Germline lookup yields CDR1 ENHRY and CDR2 SYGVKD. The CDR3 is CAISELGTSQIDEQFF. The CDR3 nucleotides are TGTGCCATCAGTGAGTTGGGGACTAGCCAAATCGATGAGCAGTTCTTC.